The table lists the clone carrying this TCR beta chain with a count of one. CD8+ and CD4+ T cells from blood underwent TCR beta sequencing, which was carried out in a high-throughput format. Control patients had untreated stable or active relapsing-remitting multiple sclerosis by revised McDonald criteria. TEMRA cells were FACS-enriched, and CD8+ and CD4+ T cells were isolated negatively. This entry comes from a study of CD8 T cells in Susac syndrome. The germline V and J ends were trimmed by 3 bases and 5 bases, with 8 bases remaining between them. The germline V gene has CDR1 SEHNR and CDR2 FQNEAQ (reference sequence). This CDR3 is built from 12 residues. Random hexamers were used to reverse transcribe the RNA input (about 0.5 to 1 ug). A multiplex approach, immunoSEQ multiplex PCR, amplified TCR beta CDR3 across 54 Vbeta and 13 Jbeta. TCRdb reanalysed the immunoSEQ multiplex PCR reads using MiXCR and keeps one entry per CDR3 protein. Here the sample spans around 300,000 distinct CDR3 sequences, about 91% being singletons.

Input material: CD4+ T cells from PBMCs. This chain links TRBV7-9 with TRBJ2-7; D tentatively reads TRBD1 or TRBD2 (5 bases each). This clonotype was sampled from a human donor with multiple sclerosis. The CDR3: CASSFRGNEQYF. The CDR3 nucleotides read TGTGCCAGCAGCTTTCGGGGCAACGAGCAGTACTTC.